The source of this TCR beta chain is a study of T cell responses to AZD1222 COVID-19 vaccine. Study-wide points: White British people made up most donors, females outnumbered males, and clonal diversity was possibly underestimated. The study identified only 6 or 7 AZD1222 recipients as seropositive at baseline. An increase in Spike-specific TCR breadth and depth was observed after two AZD1222 doses.

Profiling relied on immunoSEQ multiplex PCR, and the TCRdb table lists in-frame clones only, not all of them. The sample shows about 150,000 clones, about nine tenths of them seen only once. The CDR3 covers 16 residues. Per the germline V gene, CDR1 is SGHTA and CDR2 is FQGNSA. With V trimmed by 1 base and J by 1 base, 2 bases remained unmatched. A remark on this clone: Its antigen is unidentified.

The source material was peripheral blood, sampled on day 0 of AZD1222 vaccination. The TCR comes from an adult in good health. The rearrangement joins TRBV7-2 to TRBJ2-3; 10 positions match TRBD1. CDR3 nucleotides: TGTGCCAGCAGCTTAGTAGGGACAGGGGGCACAGATACGCAGTATTTT. Its protein is CASSLVGTGGTDTQYF.